The following is a T cell receptor (beta chain) sequence with its context. Its matching antigen is unknown. Germline V gene sequence: CDR1 SGHRS, CDR2 YFSETQ. The CDR3 totals 15 residues. Trimming pared 3 bases from V and 4 bases from J, leaving 17 bases between. Every donor, a Caucasian adult, lived in Nashville, Tennessee. From CD4+ cells came CD45RA+ naive and CD45RA-negative memory subsets. This specimen belongs to a study of shared clonotypes between healthy human individuals. The study, taken as a whole, reports: Tissues were not sampled, only blood, and their repertoires likely differ.

Per the original methods: ImmunoSEQ junction-only sequences lacked quality scores, so their filtering differed. The assay was immunoSEQ multiplex PCR, and TCRdb's table has in-frame clones only and misses some. That table furnishes V, J and clone size, whereas the DNA furnished D and trimming. In the table there are approximately 2.3 million clones, 93% of which are singletons. The origin of this receptor is a man younger than 35 in good health. Some clones in this sample may be carry-over from other donors' samples. The source material was naive CD4+ T cells from PBMCs. The subset denotes: CD45RA+ positively selected. This sequence joins TRBV5-1 and TRBJ2-7, with a weak D call TRBD1 (6 bases). CDR3 in amino acids: CASSSVGQLSYEQYF. The CDR3 DNA reads TGCGCCAGCAGCTCCGTTGGACAGTTATCTTACGAGCAGTACTTC.